The 3 T cell receptor beta chains in this list originate from one sample, sequenced in a study of blood T cells in healthy people across ages. The use of a sample-barcoded 5' primer and a J-beta primer mix characterized a second PCR of about 7 to 12 cycles. TCRdb reprocessed the 5' RACE reads via MiXCR and lists one record per CDR3 protein. The sample holds fewer than 2 million distinct CDR3 sequences; about 39% are singletons and the top ten take about 21%. Input material: blood. Receptors originate from a human donor in good health.

CDR3 DNA sequence: TGCAGCGTTGAAGTCCCAAGGTGGGGGGATGAGCAGTTCTTC. It specifies CSVEVPRWGDEQFF. The chain uses TRBV29-1 and TRBJ2-1; possibly TRBD2 for D (6 bases). V was shortened by 1 base and J by 8 bases, with 15 bases between the two germline ends. The CDR3 sequence is 14 residues long. CDR1 is SQVTM and CDR2 is ANQGSEA in the germline V gene.

On this clonotype: Its ends do not fully match the called genes, so a read error is possible. The chain uses TRBV5-1 and TRBJ2-1; D remains ambiguous. Germline V lookup: CDR1 SGHRS, CDR2 YFSETQ. The CDR3 extends over 14 amino acids. CDR3 coding DNA: TGCGCCGGCAGAGATATTCCATCCTACAATGAGCAGTTCTTC. It translates to CAGRDIPSYNEQFF.

The rearrangement links TRBV29-1 to TRBJ1-2; a weak D match, TRBD1 (6 bases). Germline V gives CDR1 SQVTM, CDR2 ANQGSEA. This CDR3 has 12 residues. Trimming took 7 bases from V and 6 from J, leaving 15 bases between them. The CDR3 DNA reads as TGCAGCGCGTGGGCCGGGACAAATGGCTACACCTTC. Its translation: CSAWAGTNGYTF.